The clone carrying this T cell receptor beta chain occurred a few times. Antigen specificity is unknown. The data were taken from a study of CD8 T cells in ankylosing spondylitis. Whole-study results and caveats: Some of the motif variants had earlier been found in reactive arthritis patients' fluid and blood. Seemingly distinctive of ankylosing spondylitis blood was a TCR beta motif formed by eight highly homologous variants.

This CDR3 comprises 16 residues. Trimming at V came to 4 bases and at J to 3 bases, leaving 7 bases not matched to a gene. The V gene's germline CDR1 is SGHRS and CDR2 YFSETQ. One entry per CDR3 protein, called by TCRdb with MiXCR from the 5' RACE reads. The sample records 800,000 to 900,000 distinct CDR3 sequences, 12% being singletons. The chain carries TRBV5-1 and TRBJ2-1, with 10 bases that match TRBD2. This TCR came from a male donor with ankylosing spondylitis. The specimen was blood, either unsorted or a sorted T cell fraction (not recorded which). CDR3 region: CASSPLAGGLYNEQFF. Written as DNA, the CDR3 is TGCGCCAGCAGCCCCTTAGCGGGGGGCCTCTACAATGAGCAGTTCTTC.